These T cell receptor beta chains were read from a single sample in a study of cytomegalovirus exposure and HLA in healthy donors. The assay was immunoSEQ multiplex PCR, and TCRdb's table has in-frame clones only and misses some. This table holds 90,000 to 120,000 clones, roughly 80% found once. Sequenced material: PBMCs. The source of these receptors is a man under 40 in good health and CMV-seronegative. Each CDR3 is given with its conserved first and last residue.

J gene	V gene	CDR3 protein
TRBJ1-5	TRBV5-4	CASSLNGPGDNQPQHF
TRBJ1-5	TRBV10-1	CASRARGEGNQPQHF
TRBJ1-1	TRBV9	CASSSPGNTEAFF
TRBJ1-2	TRBV29-1	CSVMTLQGYYGYTF
TRBJ1-2	TRBV6-4	CASSTHTDNPDGYTF
TRBJ1-1	TRBV28	CASRLLNTEAFF
TRBJ2-3	TRBV4-2	CASSQDQQGGPDTQYF
TRBJ1-1	TRBV21-1	CASSKGWAVPNTEAFF
TRBJ2-3	TRBV6-5	CASTARGRTDTQYF
TRBJ2-7	TRBV6-5	CASRAGPWEQYF
TRBJ2-3	TRBV28	CASSDSRSSTDTQYF
TRBJ2-5	TRBV10-1	CASSQLGLQETQYF
TRBJ2-7	TRBV18	CASSTITPPIEQYF
TRBJ2-7	TRBV6-1	CASSEVGGRSSYEQYF
TRBJ1-5	TRBV2	CASGTGRLWPQHF
TRBJ2-2	TRBV6-1	CASSEAGRAGAGELFF
TRBJ2-3	TRBV11-3	CASSGLENADTQYF
TRBJ2-7	TRBV10-3	CAIAEGGRYEQYF
TRBJ2-1	TRBV7-3	CASSSRGLFGQFF
TRBJ2-1	TRBV30	CATGTSYYNEQFF
TRBJ2-3	TRBV5-8	CASSLGREFYVDTQYF
TRBJ1-5	TRBV28	CASRAQGQGGQPQHF
TRBJ1-1	TRBV4-1	CASSQGQGAFNTEAFF
TRBJ2-7	TRBV19	CASSPGQSYEQYF
TRBJ2-3	TRBV5-1	CASSLDQATDTQYF
TRBJ1-6	TRBV4-1	CASSQDRFEGVALHF
TRBJ2-3	TRBV15	CATSRGGGDTDTQYF
TRBJ1-5	TRBV19	CASSITPGPQHF
TRBJ1-5	TRBV10-1	CASSEQTGGGQPQHF
TRBJ1-5	TRBV9	CASSAGRGRGQPQHF
TRBJ2-5	TRBV18	CASSPSHSQETQYF
TRBJ1-3	TRBV9	CASSALTPHSGNTIYF
TRBJ1-2	TRBV19	CASTPGGAGYGYTF
-	TRBV4-1	CASSPGLAVTYEQYF
TRBJ1-4	TRBV28	CASSAAGGGKVEKLFF
TRBJ1-1	TRBV6-1	CASSEATGLWDTEAFF
TRBJ1-1	TRBV27	CASTPREGWGGAFF
TRBJ1-2	TRBV6-5	CASSYGTGEYYGYTF
TRBJ2-7	TRBV5-4	CASSLAGGPIPQYF
TRBJ1-6	TRBV30	CAWSELSSSPLHF
TRBJ2-7	TRBV19	CASSIGGRGHHEQYF
TRBJ2-7	TRBV27	CASSDSGSSYEQYF
TRBJ2-2	TRBV27	CASRTGHTGELFF
TRBJ2-6	TRBV25-1	CASLHSGGANVLTF
TRBJ2-7	TRBV6-5	CASSFNSYEQYF
TRBJ2-3	TRBV15	CATSTASGGTDTQYF
TRBJ2-1	TRBV5-1	CASSFTSGSYNEQFF
TRBJ1-2	TRBV14	CASSAPRLGHGYTF
TRBJ2-7	TRBV6-1	CASSGGPEQYF
TRBJ2-4	TRBV10-2	CASSEGQGAGSGHIQYF
TRBJ2-7	TRBV4-2	CASSQGGLAGDHEQYF
TRBJ1-1	TRBV19	CASSILDTEASF
TRBJ2-3	TRBV5-4	CASSLSAGEYTDTQYF
TRBJ1-1	TRBV6-1	CASSDVRGARTEAFF